This TCR beta chain emerged from a study of CD8+ T cells in alopecia areata. About the research overall: Patients took tofacitinib for 6 to 18 months, followed by 6 drug-free months.

RNA was isolated and reverse transcribed to cDNA, the sequencing template. The table came from immunoSEQ multiplex PCR; TCRdb's copy has only in-frame clones and leaves some out. Of about 200,000 clones listed, about 60% are singletons. As for this clone: A read error may produce the germline difference seen at one junction end.

Treatment: oral pan-JAK inhibitor, 5-10 mg twice daily. PBMCs provided sorted CD4+ and CD8+ T cells. Source: CD4+ T cells sorted from blood, taken at week 4, from a patient treated with tofacitinib. The source is a human donor with alopecia areata.

This chain's CDR3 is CASTAPPGNTETFF. The CDR3 DNA is TGCGCCAGCACCGCACCCCCAGGGAACACTGAAACTTTCTTT. The chain combines TRBV5-1 with TRBJ1-1, with a possible D match to TRBD1 (5 bases). Germline-derived CDR1 and CDR2 are SGHRS and YFSETQ. There are 14 residues in the CDR3.